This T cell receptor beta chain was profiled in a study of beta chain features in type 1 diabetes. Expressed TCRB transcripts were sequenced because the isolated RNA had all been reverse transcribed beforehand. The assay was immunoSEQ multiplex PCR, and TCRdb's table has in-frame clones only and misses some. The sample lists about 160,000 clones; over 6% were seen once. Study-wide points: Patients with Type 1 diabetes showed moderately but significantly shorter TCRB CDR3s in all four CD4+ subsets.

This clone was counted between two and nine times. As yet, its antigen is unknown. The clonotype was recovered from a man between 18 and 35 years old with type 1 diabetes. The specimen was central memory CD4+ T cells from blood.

CDR3 DNA: TGTGCCAGCTCAACGGGGACGGGACTCACCGGGGGCACTGAAGCTTTCTTT. As protein: CASSTGTGLTGGTEAFF. The chain joins TRBV18 to TRBJ1-1, with D tentatively TRBD1 (5 bases). CDR1 and CDR2 from the germline V gene are KGHSH and LQKENI. The V end was cut by 5 bases, the J end by 4 bases, with 23 bases between. The CDR3 consists of 17 residues.